The 5 T cell receptor beta chains reported below all come from one sample, sequenced in a study of graft-versus-host responses after intestinal transplantation. TCRdb keeps only in-frame clones here, not all; method: immunoSEQ multiplex PCR. The sample has 50,000 or so clones, over 80% seen once; the top ten hold approximately 6%. Sequencing used PBMCs, obtained 750 to 850 days after a first intestinal transplant, on the day of a second. Receptor source: a human patient who received an intestinal transplant, so some T cells may come from the graft donor.

Concerning this clone: At the DNA level, this CDR3 is encoded by other sequences in the same sample as well. This sequence joins TRBV19 and TRBJ1-5; 8 bases are shared with TRBD1. Losses at the gene ends were 7 bases for V and 1 base for J; bases not matched to a gene: 9. Germline V gene data show CDR1 as LNHDA and CDR2 as SQIVND (reference sequence). The CDR3 length is 16 residues. The CDR3 here is CASTRGQGRSNQPQHF. The CDR3 bases are TGTGCCAGTACTCGCGGACAGGGTCGAAGCAATCAGCCCCAGCATTTT.

Only one count was recorded for this clone. The chain carries TRBV5-1 and TRBJ1-2; D is undetermined. This CDR3 contains 14 residues. The V gene lost 4 bases and the J gene lost 5 bases, with 15 bases spanning the gap. Germline values: CDR1 SGHRS, CDR2 YFSETQ. The chain's CDR3 is CASSPGGGGYGYTF. DNA for the CDR3: TGCGCCAGCAGCCCCGGCGGCGGCGGTTATGGCTACACCTTC.

The rearrangement joins TRBV9 to TRBJ1-1; TRBD1 is a possible D gene (5 bases). The ends were cut back, 1 base at V and 0 bases at J, with 13 bases in the middle. This CDR3 is built from 16 residues. Looked up from germline, CDR1 is SGDLS and CDR2 is YYNGEE. CDR3 residues: CASSVTGQTLNTEAFF. The CDR3 nucleotides are TGTGCCAGCAGCGTAACCGGACAAACCCTGAACACTGAAGCTTTCTTT.

The V call is TRBV29-1, the J call TRBJ1-1, with TRBD1 matching 10 bases. Germline V CDR1 and CDR2: SQVTM, ANQGSEA. The V gene end was trimmed by 7 bases and the J gene end by 6 bases; junction bases not matched to a gene: 8. The CDR3 sequence is 13 residues long. The chain's CDR3 is CSAKGQGKAEAFF. CDR3 DNA: TGCAGCGCTAAGGGACAGGGGAAGGCTGAAGCTTTCTTT.

The chain employs TRBV28 and TRBJ1-3; D unclear. Germline values: CDR1 MDHEN, CDR2 SYDVKM. V was cut by 6 bases and J by 9 bases, with 18 bases left in between. This CDR3 comprises 14 residues. The CDR3 loop reads CASSPLALEGTIYF. The CDR3 nucleotides are TGTGCCAGCAGCCCCCTCGCTCTGGAGGGCACCATATATTTT.